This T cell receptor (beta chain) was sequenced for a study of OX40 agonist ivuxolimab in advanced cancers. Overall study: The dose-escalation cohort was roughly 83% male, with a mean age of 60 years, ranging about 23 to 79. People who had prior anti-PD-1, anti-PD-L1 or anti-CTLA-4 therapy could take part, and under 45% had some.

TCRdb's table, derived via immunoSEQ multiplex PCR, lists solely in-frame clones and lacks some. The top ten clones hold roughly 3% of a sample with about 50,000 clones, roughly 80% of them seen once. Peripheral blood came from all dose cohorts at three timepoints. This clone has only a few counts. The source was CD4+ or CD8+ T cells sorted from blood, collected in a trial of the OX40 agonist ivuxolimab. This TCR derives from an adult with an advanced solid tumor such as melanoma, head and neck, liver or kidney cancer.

This chain's CDR3 is CASKQGSEKLFF. DNA for the CDR3: TGTGCCAGCAAACAGGGAAGTGAAAAACTGTTTTTT. The rearrangement links TRBV25-1 to TRBJ1-4; tentative D call: TRBD1 (6 bases). Trimming stripped 7 bases from V and 7 bases from J, with 10 bases between. Germline V gene sequence: CDR1 MGHDK, CDR2 SYGVNS. The CDR3 is 12 residues long.